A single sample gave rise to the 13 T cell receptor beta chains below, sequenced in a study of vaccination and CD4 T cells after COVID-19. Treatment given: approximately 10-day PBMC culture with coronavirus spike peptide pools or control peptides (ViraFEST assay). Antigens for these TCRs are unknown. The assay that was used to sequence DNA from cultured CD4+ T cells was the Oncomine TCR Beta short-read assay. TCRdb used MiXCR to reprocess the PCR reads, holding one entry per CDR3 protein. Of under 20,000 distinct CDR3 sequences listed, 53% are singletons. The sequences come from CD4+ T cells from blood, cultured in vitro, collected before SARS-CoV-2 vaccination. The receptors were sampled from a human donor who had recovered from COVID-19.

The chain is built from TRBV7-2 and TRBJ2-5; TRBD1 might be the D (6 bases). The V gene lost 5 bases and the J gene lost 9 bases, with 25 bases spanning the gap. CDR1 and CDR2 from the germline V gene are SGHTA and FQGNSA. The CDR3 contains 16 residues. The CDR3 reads CASSPLGVRGQGPQYF. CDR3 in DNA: TGTGCCAGCAGCCCCCTTGGGGTCAGGGGCCAAGGGCCCCAGTACTTC.

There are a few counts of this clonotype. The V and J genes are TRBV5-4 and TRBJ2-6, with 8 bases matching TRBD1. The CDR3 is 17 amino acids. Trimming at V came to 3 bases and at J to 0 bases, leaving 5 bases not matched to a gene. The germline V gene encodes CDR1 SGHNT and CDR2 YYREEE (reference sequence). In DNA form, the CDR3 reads TGTGCCAGCAGCTCGGGACAGGCGCACTCTGGGGCCAACGTCCTGACTTTC. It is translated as CASSSGQAHSGANVLTF.

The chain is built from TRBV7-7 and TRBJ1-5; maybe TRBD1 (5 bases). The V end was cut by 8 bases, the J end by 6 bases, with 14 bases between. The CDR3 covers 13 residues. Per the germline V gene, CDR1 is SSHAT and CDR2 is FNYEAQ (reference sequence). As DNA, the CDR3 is TGTGCCAGCTCATCAGGGACGGGTCAGCCCCAGCATTTT. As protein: CASSSGTGQPQHF.

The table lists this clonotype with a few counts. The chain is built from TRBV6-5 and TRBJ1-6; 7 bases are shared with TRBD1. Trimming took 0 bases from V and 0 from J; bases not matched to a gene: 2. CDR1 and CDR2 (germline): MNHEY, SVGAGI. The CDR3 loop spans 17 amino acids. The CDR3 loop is CASSYSTGSSYNSPLHF. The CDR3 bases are TGTGCCAGCAGTTACTCGACAGGGAGCTCCTATAATTCACCCCTCCACTTT.

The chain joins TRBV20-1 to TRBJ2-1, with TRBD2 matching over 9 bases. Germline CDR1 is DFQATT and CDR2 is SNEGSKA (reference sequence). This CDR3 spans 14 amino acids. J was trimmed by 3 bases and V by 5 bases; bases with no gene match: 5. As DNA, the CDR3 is TGCAGTGCTCCCAGCGGGAGGAACTACAATGAGCAGTTCTTC. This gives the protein CSAPSGRNYNEQFF.

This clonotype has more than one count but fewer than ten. CDR3 protein: CASSRLAGGVETQYF. Here the CDR3 DNA reads TGTGCCAGCAGCAGACTAGCGGGAGGGGTTGAGACCCAGTACTTC. The chain has TRBV12-3 or TRBV12-4 and TRBJ2-5; the match to TRBD2 covers 14 bases. The CDR3 totals 15 residues. Trimming cost V 6 bases and J 5 bases; bases outside gene matches: 5.

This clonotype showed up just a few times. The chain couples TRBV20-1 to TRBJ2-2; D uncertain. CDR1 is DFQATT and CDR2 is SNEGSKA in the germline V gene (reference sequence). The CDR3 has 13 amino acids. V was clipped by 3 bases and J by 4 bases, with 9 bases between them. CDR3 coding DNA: TGCAGTGCTAGTCACCCGAGCACCGGGGAGCTGTTTTTT. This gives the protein CSASHPSTGELFF.

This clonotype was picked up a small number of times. CDR3 sequence reads: CASSRGYRGETQYF. DNA for the CDR3: TGTGCCAGCAGCCGGGGCTACAGGGGTGAGACCCAGTACTTC. V gene TRBV27 combines with J gene TRBJ2-5, with 7 positions matching TRBD1. V trimming: 6 bases; J trimming: 5 bases; junction bases outside the gene matches: 9. Germline V CDR1 and CDR2: MNHEY, SMNVEV (reference sequence). This CDR3 is 14 amino acids long.

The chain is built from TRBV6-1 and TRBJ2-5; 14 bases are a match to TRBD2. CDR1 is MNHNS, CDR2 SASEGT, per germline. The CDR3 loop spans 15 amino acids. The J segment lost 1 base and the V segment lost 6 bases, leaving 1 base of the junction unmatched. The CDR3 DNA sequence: TGTGCCAGCAGGACTAGCGGGAGGGCCCAAGAGACCCAGTACTTC. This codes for CASRTSGRAQETQYF.

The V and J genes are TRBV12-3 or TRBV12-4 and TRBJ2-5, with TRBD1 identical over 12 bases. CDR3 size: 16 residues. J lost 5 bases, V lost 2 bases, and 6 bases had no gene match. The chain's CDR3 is CASSLRDRGLRETQYF. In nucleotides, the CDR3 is TGTGCCAGCAGTTTAAGGGACAGGGGGCTGAGGGAGACCCAGTACTTC.

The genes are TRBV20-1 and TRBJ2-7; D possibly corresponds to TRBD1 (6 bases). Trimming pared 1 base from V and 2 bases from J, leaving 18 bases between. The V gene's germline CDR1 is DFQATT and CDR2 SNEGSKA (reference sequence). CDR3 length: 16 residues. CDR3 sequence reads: CSARVRATGRAYEQYF. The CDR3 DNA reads TGCAGTGCTAGAGTCCGGGCCACAGGGCGAGCCTACGAGCAGTACTTC.

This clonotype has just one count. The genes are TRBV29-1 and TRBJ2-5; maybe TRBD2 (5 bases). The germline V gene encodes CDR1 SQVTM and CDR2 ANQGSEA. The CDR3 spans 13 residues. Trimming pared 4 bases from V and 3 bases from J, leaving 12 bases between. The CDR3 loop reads CSVGWRGKETQYF. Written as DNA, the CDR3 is TGCAGCGTTGGTTGGAGAGGGAAAGAGACCCAGTACTTC. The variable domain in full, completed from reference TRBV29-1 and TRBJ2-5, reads SAVISQKPSRDICQRGTSLTIQCQVDSQVTMMFWYRQQPGQSLTLIATANQGSEATYESGFVIDKFPISRPNLTFSTLTVSNMSPEDSSIYLCSVGWRGKETQYFGPGTRLLVL.

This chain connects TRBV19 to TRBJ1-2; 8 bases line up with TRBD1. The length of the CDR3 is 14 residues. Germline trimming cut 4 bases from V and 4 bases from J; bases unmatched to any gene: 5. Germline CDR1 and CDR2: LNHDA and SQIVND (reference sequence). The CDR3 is CASSTGGAGYGYTF. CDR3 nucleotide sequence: TGTGCCAGTAGTACAGGGGGCGCGGGCTATGGCTACACCTTC.